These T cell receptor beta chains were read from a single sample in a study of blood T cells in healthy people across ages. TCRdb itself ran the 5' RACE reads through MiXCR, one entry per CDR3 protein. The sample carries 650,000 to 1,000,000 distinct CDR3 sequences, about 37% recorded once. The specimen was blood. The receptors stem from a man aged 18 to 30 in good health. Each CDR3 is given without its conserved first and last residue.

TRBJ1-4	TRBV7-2	ASTPGTRNEKLF
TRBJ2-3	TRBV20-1	SAPQPLPGRGDTQY
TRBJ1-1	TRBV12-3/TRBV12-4	ASSSQPGGASNEAF
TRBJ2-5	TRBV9	ASSVAGQGVGEQY
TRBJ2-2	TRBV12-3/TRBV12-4	ASSPRRGDTGELF
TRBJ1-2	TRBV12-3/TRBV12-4	ASSFGQGAAGYT
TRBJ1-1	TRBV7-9	ASSSSVSGLMNTEAF
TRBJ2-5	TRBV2	ASSPGSLKTQY
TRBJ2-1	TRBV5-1	ASSLEAGTGFGEQF
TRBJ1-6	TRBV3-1	ASSQDWHLPLH
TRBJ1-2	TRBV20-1	SAVREIRDYGYT
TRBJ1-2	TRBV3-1	ASRPLWGATGEAYGYT
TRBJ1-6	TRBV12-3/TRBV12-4	VSSTRSPPH
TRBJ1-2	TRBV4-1	ASSQEYEGYT
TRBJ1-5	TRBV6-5	ASRTGEYNQPQH
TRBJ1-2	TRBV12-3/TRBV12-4	ASSSAQYRINYGYT
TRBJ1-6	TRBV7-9	ASRLGGNNSPLH
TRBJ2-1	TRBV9	ASSVGISARANEQF
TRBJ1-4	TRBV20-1	SAIVPGLANEKLF
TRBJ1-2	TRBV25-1	ASWEGPPNYGYT
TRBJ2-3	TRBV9	ASSAKPGTDTQY
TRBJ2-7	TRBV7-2	ASSLKRRQGSEQY
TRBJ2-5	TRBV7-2	ASSSLSGFQETQY
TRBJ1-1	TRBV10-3	ATTITSNTEAF
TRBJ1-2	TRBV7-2	ASSLELSGYT
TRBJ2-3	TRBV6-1	ASSGRERLTDTQY
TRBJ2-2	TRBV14	ASSQAGALNTGELF
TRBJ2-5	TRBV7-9	ASSSSGGANEQY
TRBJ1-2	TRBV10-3	ATLNKEGGYT
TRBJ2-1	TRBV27	ASSLGQCEQF
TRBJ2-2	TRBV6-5	ASSYRGQGAGELF
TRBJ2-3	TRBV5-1	ASSLGQSGGTDTQY
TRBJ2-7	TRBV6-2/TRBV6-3	ASSLTSGGPATQY
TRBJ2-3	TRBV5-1	ASSLAGATSTDTQY
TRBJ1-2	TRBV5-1	ASSLLQDSGDGYT
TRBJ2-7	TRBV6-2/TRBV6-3	ASSPWDGPQEQY
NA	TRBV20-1	SAPRSGGTSPAKNIQY
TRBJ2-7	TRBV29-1	SVEVGRGNEQY
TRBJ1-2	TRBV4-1	ASSRDRGLDGYT